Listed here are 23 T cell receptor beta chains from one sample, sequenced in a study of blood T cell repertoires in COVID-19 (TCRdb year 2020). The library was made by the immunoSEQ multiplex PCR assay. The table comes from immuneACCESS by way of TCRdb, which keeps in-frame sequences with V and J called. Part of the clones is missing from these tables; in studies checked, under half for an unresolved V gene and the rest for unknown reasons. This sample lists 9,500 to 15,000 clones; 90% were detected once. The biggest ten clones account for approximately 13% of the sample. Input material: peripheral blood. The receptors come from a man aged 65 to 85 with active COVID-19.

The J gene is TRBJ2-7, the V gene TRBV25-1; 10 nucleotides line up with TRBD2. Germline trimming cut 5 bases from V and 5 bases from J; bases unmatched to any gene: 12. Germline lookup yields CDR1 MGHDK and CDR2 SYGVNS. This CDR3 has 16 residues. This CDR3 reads CASSPQIAGGRDEQYF. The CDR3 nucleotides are TGTGCCAGCAGTCCACAAATAGCGGGGGGCCGCGACGAGCAGTACTTC.

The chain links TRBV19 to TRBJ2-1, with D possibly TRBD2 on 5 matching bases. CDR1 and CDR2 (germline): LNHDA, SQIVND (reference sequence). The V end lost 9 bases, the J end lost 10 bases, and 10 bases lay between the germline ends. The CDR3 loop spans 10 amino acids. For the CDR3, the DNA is TGTGCCAGCCGGGGAAGGGAGCAGTTCTTC. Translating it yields CASRGREQFF.

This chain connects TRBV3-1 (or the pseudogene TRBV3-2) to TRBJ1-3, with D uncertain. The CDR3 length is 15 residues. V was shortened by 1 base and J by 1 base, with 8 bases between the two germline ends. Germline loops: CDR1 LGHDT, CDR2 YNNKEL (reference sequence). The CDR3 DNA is TGTGCCAGCAGCCAAGGGACTCGGTCTGGAAACACCATATATTTT. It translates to CASSQGTRSGNTIYF.

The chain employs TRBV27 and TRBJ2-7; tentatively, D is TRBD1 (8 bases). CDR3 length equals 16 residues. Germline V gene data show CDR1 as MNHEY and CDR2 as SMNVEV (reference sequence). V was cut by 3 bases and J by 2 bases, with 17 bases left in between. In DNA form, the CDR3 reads TGTGCCAGCAGTTTTCATGGACAGGGAGGGGCCTACGAGCAGTACTTC. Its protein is CASSFHGQGGAYEQYF.

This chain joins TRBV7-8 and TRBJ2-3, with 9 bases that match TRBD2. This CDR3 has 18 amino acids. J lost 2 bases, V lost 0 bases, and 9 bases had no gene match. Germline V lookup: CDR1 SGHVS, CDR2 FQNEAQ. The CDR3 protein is CASSLAASGDLFTDTQYF. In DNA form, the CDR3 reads TGTGCCAGCAGCTTAGCGGCTAGCGGGGACTTATTCACAGATACGCAGTATTTT.

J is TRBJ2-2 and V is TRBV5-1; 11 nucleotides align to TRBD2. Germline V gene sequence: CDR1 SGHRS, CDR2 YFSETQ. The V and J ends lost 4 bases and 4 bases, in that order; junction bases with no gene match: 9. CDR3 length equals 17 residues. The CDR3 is CASSPFLAGGSTGELFF. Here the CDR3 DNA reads TGCGCCAGCAGCCCCTTCCTAGCGGGAGGTAGCACCGGGGAGCTGTTTTTT.

This chain's CDR3 is CASSRDSYYGYTF. The CDR3 bases are TGTGCCAGCAGTAGGGACAGCTACTATGGCTACACCTTC. V usage is TRBV2 and J usage is TRBJ1-2; 7 bases match TRBD1. The CDR3 is made up of 13 amino acids. The V gene end was trimmed by 5 bases and the J gene end by 3 bases; junction bases not matched to a gene: 3. Looked up from germline, CDR1 is SNHLY and CDR2 is FYNNEI.

CDR3 protein: CASSVGLAGAYEQYF. The CDR3, as DNA: TGTGCCAGCAGCGTCGGACTAGCGGGGGCGTACGAGCAGTACTTC. The gene calls are TRBV9 and TRBJ2-7; 13 positions agree with TRBD2. V shed 2 bases and J 4 bases; nucleotides not matched to a gene: 3. CDR1 and CDR2 (germline): SGDLS, YYNGEE. The CDR3 runs to 15 residues.

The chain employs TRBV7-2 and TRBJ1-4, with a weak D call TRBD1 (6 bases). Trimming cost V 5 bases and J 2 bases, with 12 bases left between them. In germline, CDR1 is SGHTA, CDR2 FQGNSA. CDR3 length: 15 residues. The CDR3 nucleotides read TGTGCCAGCAGCGGAGGGGGGGGCACTAATGAAAAACTGTTTTTT. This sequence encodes CASSGGGGTNEKLFF.

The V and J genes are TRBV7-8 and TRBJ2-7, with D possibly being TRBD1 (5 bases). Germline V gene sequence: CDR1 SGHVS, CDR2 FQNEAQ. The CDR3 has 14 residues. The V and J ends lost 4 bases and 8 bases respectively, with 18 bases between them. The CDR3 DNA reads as TGTGCCAGCAGCTCGAGCAGGGCAGTGGGTAAGCAGTACTTC. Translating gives CASSSSRAVGKQYF. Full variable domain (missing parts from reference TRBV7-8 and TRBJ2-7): GAGVSQSPRYKVAKRGQDVALRCDPISGHVSLFWYQQALGQGPEFLTYFQNEAQLDKSGLPSDRFFAERPEGSVSTLKIQRTQQEDSAVYLCASSSSRAVGKQYFGPGTRLTVT.

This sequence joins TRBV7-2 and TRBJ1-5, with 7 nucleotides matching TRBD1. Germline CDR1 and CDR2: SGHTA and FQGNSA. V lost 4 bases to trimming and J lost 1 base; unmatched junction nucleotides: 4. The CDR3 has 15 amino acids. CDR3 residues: CASSSQGTSNQPQHF. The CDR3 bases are TGTGCCAGCAGCTCACAGGGGACGAGCAATCAGCCCCAGCATTTT.

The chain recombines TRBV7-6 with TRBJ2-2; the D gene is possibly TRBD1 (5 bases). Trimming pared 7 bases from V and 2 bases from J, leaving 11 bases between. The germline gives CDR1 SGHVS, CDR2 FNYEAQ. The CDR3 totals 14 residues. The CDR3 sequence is CASNLDTNTGELFF. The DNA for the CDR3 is TGTGCCAGCAACCTGGACACCAACACCGGGGAGCTGTTTTTT.

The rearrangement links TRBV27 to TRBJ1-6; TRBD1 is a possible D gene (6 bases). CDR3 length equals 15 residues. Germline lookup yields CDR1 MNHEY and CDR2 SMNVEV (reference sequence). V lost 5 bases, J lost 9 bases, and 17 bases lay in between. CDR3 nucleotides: TGTGCCAGCAGTACCCTGGGAGGGGGGTTTTCACCCCTCCACTTT. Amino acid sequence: CASSTLGGGFSPLHF.

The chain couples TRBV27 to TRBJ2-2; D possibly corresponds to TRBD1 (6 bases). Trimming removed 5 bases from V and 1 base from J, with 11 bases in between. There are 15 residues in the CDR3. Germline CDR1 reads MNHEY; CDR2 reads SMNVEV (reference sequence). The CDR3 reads CASSPSGQNTGELFF. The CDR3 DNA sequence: TGTGCCAGCAGTCCCTCGGGACAGAACACCGGGGAGCTGTTTTTT.

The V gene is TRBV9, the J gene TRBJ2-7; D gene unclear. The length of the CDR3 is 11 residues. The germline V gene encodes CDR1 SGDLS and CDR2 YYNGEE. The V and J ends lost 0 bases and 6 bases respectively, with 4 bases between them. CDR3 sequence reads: CASSVGGEQYF. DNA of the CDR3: TGTGCCAGCAGCGTAGGCGGCGAGCAGTACTTC.

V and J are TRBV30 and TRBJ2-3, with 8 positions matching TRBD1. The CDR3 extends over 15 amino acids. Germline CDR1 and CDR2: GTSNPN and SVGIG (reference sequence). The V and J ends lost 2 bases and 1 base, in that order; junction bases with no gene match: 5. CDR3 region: CAWSPPGQGTDTQYF. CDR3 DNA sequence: TGTGCCTGGAGTCCACCGGGACAGGGCACAGATACGCAGTATTTT.

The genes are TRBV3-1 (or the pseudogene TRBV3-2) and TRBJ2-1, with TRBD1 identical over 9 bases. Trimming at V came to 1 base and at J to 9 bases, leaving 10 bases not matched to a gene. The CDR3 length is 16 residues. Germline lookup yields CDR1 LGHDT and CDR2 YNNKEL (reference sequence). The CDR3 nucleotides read TGTGCCAGCAGCCAAGTGACAGGGGGTACAGCAGGTGAGCAGTTCTTC. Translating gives CASSQVTGGTAGEQFF.

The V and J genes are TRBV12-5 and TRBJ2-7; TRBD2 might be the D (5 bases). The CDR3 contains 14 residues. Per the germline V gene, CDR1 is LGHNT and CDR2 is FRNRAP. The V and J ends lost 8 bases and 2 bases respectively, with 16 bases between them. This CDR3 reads CASLELAGPYEQYF. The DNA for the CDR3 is TGTGCTAGTCTGGAGCTCGCGGGCCCCTACGAGCAGTACTTC.

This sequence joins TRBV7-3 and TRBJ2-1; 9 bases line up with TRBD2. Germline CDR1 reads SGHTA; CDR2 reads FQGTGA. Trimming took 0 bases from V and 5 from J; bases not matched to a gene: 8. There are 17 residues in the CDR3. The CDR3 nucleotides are TGTGCCAGCAGCTTAACGAGGGCTAGCGGGGCCCACAATGAGCAGTTCTTC. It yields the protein CASSLTRASGAHNEQFF.

This CDR3 is CSVDPSGRLGTDTQYF. The CDR3 bases are TGCAGCGTTGATCCTAGCGGGAGACTTGGAACAGATACGCAGTATTTT. This chain connects TRBV29-1 to TRBJ2-3; 10 bases are a match to TRBD2. The V gene's germline CDR1 is SQVTM and CDR2 ANQGSEA. V was pared by 3 bases and J by 3 bases, with 9 bases of the junction left unmatched. The CDR3 is made up of 16 amino acids.

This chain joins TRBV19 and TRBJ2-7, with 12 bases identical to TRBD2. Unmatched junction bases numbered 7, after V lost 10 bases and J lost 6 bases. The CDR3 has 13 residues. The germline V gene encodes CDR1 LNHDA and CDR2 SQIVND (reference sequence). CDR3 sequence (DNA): TGTGCCACTTCTAGCGGGAGGGCTGGCGAGCAGTACTTC. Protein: CATSSGRAGEQYF.

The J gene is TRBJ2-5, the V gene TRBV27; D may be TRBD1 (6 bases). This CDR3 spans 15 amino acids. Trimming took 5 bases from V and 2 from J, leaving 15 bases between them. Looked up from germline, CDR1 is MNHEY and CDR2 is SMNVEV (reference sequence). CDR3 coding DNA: TGTGCCAGCAGTCTACAGGGCATGGAGCAAGAGACCCAGTACTTC. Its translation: CASSLQGMEQETQYF.

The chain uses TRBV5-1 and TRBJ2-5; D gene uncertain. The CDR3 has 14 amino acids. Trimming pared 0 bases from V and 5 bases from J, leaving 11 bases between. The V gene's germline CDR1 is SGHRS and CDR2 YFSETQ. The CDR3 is CASSLGELGETQYF. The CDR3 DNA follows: TGCGCCAGCAGCTTGGGAGAGCTCGGGGAGACCCAGTACTTC.